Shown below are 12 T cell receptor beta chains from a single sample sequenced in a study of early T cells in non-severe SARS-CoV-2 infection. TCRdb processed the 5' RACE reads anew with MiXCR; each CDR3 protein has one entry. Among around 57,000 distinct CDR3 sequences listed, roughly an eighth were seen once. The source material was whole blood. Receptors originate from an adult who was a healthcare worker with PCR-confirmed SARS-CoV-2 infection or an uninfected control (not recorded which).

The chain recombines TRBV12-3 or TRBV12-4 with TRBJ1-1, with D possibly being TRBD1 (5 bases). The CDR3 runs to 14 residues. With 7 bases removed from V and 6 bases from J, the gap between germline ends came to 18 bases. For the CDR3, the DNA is TGTGCCAGCACCTTGGGGACTTTATGGGCTGAAGCTTTCTTT. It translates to CASTLGTLWAEAFF.

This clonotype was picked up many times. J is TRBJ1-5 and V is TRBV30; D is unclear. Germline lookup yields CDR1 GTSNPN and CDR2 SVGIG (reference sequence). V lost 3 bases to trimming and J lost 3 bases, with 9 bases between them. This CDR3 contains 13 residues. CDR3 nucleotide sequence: TGTGCCTGGAGGAGGGCAAACAATCAGCCCCAGCATTTT. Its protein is CAWRRANNQPQHF.

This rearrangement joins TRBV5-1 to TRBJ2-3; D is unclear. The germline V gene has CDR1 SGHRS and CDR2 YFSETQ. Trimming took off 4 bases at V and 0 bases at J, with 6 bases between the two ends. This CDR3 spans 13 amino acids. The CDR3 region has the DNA TGCGCCAGCAGCGACGCTAGCACAGATACGCAGTATTTT. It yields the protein CASSDASTDTQYF.

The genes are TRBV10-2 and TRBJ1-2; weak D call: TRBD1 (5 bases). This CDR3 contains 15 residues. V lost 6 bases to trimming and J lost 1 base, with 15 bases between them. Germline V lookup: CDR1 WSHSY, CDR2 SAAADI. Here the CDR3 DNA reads TGCGCCAGCAGGAGCGAGGGGAGGAATAACTATGGCTACACCTTC. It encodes CASRSEGRNNYGYTF.

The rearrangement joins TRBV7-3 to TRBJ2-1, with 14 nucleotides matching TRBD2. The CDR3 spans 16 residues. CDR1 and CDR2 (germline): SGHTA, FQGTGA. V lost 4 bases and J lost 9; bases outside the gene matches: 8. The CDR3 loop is CASSSPGLAGVSEQFF. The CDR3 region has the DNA TGTGCCAGCAGCTCCCCGGGACTAGCGGGAGTGAGTGAGCAGTTCTTC.

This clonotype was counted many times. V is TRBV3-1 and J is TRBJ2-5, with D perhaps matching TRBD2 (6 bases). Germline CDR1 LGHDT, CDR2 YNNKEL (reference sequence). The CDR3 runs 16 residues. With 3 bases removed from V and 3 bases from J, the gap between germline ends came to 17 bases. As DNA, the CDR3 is TGTGCCAGCAGCCACTCCCAGGCGGGGCGGGAAGAGACCCAGTACTTC. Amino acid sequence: CASSHSQAGREETQYF.

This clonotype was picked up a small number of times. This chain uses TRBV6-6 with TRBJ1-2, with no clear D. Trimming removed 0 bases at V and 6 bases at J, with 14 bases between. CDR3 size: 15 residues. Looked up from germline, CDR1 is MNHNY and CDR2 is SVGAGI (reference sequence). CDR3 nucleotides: TGTGCCAGCAGTTACTCGACTGGCGTCGGGGATGGCTACACCTTC. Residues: CASSYSTGVGDGYTF.

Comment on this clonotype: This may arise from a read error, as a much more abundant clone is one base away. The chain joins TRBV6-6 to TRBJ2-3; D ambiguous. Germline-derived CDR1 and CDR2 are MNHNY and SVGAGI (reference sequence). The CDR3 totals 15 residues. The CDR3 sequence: CASTLGSGSGDTRYF. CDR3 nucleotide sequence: TGTGCCAGCACCTTGGGGTCAGGAAGTGGGGATACGCGGTATTTT.

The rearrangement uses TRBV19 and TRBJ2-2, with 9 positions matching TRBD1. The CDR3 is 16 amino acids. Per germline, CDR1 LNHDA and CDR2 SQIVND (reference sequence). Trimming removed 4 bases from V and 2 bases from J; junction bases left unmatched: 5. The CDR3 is CASSTGTGLNTGELFF. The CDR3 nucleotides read TGTGCCAGTAGTACCGGGACAGGGCTCAACACCGGGGAGCTGTTTTTT.

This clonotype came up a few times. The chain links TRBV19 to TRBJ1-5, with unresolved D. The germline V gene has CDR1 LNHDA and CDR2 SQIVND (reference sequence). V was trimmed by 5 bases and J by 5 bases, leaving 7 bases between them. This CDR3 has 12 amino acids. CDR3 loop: CASSAQYQPQHF. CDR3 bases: TGTGCCAGTAGTGCTCAATATCAGCCCCAGCATTTT.

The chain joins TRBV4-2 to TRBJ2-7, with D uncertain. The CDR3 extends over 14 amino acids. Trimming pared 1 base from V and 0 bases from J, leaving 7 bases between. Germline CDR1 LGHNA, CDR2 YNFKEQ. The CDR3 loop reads CASSQVQSSYEQYF. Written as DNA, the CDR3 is TGTGCCAGCAGCCAAGTTCAGAGCTCCTACGAGCAGTACTTC.

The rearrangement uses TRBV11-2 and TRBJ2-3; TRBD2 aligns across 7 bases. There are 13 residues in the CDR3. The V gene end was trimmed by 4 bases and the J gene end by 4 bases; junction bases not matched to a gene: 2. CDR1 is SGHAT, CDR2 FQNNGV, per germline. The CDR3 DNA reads TGTGCCAGCAGCTGGGGGGGAGCAGATACGCAGTATTTT. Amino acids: CASSWGGADTQYF.